This TCR beta chain is drawn from a study of blood T cell repertoires in COVID-19. For the study at large: The samples span acute and convalescent COVID-19 from the United States, Italy and Spain. T cells, B-cell-depleted T cells, or PBMCs supplied cDNA or gDNA.

This CDR3 contains 17 residues. Per germline, CDR1 SGHNT and CDR2 YENEEA. V shed 5 bases, J shed 1 base, and the junction held 10 bases outside the gene matches. In the source study's methods: Nucleated cell counts were estimated from reference gene primer amplification. Clones were read by immunoSEQ multiplex PCR, and TCRdb kept only the in-frame ones, dropping some. V and J calls and clone size follow that table, whereas D and trimming were derived from the DNA. The sample lists around 80,000 clones, 80% to 85% occurring once. Sequenced: peripheral blood. The clonotype originates from a human donor in a cohort sampled during active COVID-19. The V call is TRBV11-3, the J call TRBJ2-5, with 10 positions matching TRBD2. CDR3 bases: TGTGCCAGCAGCCCAGGGGGGGCTAGCGGGGGCCAAGAGACCCAGTACTTC. As protein: CASSPGGASGGQETQYF.